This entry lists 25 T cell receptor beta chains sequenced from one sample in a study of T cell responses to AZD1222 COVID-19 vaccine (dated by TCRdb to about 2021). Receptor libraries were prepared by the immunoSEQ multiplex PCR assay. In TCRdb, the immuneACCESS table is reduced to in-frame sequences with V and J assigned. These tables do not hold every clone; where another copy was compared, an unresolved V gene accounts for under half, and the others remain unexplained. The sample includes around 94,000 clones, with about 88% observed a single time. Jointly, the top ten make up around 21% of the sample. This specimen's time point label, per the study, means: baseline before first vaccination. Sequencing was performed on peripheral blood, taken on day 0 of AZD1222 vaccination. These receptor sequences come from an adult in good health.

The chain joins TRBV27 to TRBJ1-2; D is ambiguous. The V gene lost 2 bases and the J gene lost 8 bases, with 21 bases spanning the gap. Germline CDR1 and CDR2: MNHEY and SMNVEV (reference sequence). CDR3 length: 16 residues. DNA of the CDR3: TGTGCCAGCAGTTTACTTCCGGCAGGACCCCGGGCGGGCTACACCTTC. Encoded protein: CASSLLPAGPRAGYTF.

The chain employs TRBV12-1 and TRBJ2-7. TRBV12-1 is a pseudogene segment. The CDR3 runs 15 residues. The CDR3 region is CASSSRALSSYEQYF. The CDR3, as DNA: TGTGCCAGCAGCTCCCGGGCCCTCAGCTCCTACGAGCAGTACTTC.

CDR3 amino acids: CASSRSRAGDTEAFF. CDR3 coding DNA: TGTGCCAGCAGCCGATCAAGGGCAGGGGACACTGAAGCTTTCTTT. This chain joins TRBV3-1 (or the pseudogene TRBV3-2) and TRBJ1-1; D may be TRBD1 (6 bases). The V end was cut by 4 bases, the J end by 3 bases, with 15 bases between. Germline V gene sequence: CDR1 LGHDT, CDR2 YNNKEL (reference sequence). CDR3 length: 15 amino acids.

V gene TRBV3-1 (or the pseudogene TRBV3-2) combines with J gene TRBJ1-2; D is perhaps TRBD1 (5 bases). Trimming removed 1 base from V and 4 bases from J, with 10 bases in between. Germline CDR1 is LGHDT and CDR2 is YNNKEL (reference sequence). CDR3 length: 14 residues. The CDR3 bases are TGTGCCAGCAGCCAAGTCAAAGGGGCCTATGGCTACACCTTC. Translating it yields CASSQVKGAYGYTF.

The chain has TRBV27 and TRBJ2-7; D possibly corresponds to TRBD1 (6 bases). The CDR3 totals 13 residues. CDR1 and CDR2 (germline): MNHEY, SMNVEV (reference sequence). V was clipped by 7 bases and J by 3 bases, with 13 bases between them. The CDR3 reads CASNGQGRYEQYF. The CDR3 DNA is TGTGCCAGCAATGGGCAGGGGCGCTACGAGCAGTACTTC.

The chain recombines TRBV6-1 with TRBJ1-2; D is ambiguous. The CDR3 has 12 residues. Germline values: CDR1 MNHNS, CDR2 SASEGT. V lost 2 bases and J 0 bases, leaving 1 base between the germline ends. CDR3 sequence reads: CASSETNYGYTF. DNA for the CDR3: TGTGCCAGCAGTGAAACTAACTATGGCTACACCTTC.

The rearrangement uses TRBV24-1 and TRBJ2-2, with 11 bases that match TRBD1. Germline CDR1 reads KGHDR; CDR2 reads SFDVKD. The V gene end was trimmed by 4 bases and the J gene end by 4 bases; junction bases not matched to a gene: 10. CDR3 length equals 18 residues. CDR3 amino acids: CATSDPGPGTGGTGELFF. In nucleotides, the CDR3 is TGTGCCACCAGTGACCCCGGCCCCGGGACAGGGGGCACCGGGGAGCTGTTTTTT.

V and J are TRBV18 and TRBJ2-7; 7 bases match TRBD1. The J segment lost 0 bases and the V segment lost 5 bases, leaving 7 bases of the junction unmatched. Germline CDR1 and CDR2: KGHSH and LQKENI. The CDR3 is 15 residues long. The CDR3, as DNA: TGTGCCAGCTCAGCGACAGGGACGTTCTCCTACGAGCAGTACTTC. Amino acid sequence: CASSATGTFSYEQYF.

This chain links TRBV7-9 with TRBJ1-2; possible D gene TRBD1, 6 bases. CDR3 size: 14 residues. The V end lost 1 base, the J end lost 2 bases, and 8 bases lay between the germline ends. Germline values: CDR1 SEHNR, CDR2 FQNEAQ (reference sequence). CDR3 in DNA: TGTGCCAGCAGCTTAGACAGGGAAAACTATGGCTACACCTTC. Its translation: CASSLDRENYGYTF.

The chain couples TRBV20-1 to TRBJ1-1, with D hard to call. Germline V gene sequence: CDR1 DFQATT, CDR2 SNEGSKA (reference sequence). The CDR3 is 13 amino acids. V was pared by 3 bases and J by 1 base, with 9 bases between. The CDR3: CSASSSPNTEAFF. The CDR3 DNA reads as TGCAGTGCTAGTAGTAGTCCGAACACTGAAGCTTTCTTT.

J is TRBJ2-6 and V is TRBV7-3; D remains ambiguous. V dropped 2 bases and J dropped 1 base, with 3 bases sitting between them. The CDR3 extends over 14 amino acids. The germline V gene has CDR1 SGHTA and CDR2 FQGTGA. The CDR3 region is CASSLGSGANVLTF. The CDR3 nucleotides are TGTGCCAGCAGCTTAGGATCTGGGGCCAACGTCCTGACTTTC.

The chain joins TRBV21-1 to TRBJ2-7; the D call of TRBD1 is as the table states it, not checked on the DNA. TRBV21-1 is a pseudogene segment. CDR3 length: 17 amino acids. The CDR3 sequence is CASSKHATPTLRYEQYF. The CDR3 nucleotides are TGTGCCAGCAGCAAACACGCGACACCCACACTCCGCTACGAGCAGTACTTC.

The CDR3 loop reads CASSGPSGLSCIQYF. For the CDR3, the DNA is TGTGCCAGCAGTGGACCGAGCGGGCTAAGTTGCATTCAGTACTTC. V is TRBV6-4 and J is TRBJ2-4; D perhaps matches TRBD2 (6 bases). The CDR3 sequence is 15 residues long. In germline, CDR1 is MRHNA, CDR2 SNTAGT. V was trimmed by 4 bases and J by 9 bases, leaving 19 bases between them.

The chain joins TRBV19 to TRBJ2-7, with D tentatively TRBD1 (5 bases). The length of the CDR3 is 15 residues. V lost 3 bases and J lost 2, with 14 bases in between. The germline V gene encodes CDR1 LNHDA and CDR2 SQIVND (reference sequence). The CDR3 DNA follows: TGTGCCAGTAGTATCTCCCCAGGGCAACCCTACGAGCAGTACTTC. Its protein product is CASSISPGQPYEQYF.

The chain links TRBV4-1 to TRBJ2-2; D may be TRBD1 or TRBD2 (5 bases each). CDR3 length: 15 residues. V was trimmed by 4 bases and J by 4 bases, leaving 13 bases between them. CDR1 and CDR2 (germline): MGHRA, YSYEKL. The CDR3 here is CASSRGRDGTGELFF. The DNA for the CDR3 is TGCGCCAGCAGCCGGGGCCGGGATGGCACCGGGGAGCTGTTTTTT.

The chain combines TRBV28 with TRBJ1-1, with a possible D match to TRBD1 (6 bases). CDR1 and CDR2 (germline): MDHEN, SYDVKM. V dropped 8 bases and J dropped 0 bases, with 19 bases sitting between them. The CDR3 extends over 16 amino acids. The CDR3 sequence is CASARGGVRMNTEAFF. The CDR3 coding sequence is TGTGCCAGCGCCAGGGGAGGGGTCCGGATGAACACTGAAGCTTTCTTT. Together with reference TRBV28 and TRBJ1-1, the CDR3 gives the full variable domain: DVKVTQSSRYLVKRTGEKVFLECVQDMDHENMFWYRQDPGLGLRLIYFSYDVKMKEKGDIPEGYSVSREKKERFSLILESASTNQTSMYLCASARGGVRMNTEAFFGQGTRLTVV.

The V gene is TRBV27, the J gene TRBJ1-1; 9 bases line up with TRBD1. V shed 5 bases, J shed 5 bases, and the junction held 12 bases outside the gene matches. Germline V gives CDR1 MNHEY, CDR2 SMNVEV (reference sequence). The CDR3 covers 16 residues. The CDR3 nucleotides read TGTGCCAGCAGTCCATACAGGGGGCGAGTTGGTACTGAAGCTTTCTTT. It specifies CASSPYRGRVGTEAFF.

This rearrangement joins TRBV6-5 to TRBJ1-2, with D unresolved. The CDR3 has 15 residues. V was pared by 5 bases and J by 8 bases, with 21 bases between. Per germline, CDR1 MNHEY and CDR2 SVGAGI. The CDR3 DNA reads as TGTGCCAGCAGTCCCCACTCCGGCAGGATTTCGGGCTACACCTTC. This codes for CASSPHSGRISGYTF.

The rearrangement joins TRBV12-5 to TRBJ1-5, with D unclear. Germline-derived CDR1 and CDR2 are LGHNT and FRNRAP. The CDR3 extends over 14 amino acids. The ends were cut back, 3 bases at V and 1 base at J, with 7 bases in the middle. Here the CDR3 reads CASGLGLSNQPQHF. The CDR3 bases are TGTGCTAGTGGTTTAGGACTGAGCAATCAGCCCCAGCATTTT.

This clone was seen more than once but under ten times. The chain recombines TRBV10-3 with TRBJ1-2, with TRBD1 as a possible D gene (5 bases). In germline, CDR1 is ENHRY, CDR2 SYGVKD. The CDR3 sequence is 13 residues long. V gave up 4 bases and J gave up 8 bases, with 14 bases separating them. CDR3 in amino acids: CAISGSGGSGYTF. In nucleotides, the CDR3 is TGTGCCATCAGTGGGAGCGGGGGTTCCGGCTACACCTTC.

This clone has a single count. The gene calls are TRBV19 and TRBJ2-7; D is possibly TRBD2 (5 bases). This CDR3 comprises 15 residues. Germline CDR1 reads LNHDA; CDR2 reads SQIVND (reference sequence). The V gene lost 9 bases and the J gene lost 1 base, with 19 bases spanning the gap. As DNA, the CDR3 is TGTGCCAGCCGGGAAAATCAAGGTGGATCCTACGAGCAGTACTTC. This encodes CASRENQGGSYEQYF.

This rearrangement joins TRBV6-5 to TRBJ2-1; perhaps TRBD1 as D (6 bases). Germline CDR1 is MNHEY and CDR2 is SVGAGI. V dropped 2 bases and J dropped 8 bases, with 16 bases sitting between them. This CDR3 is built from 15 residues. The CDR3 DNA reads TGTGCCAGCAGTTACAAATGGGGGCCTATATATGAGCAGTTCTTC. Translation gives CASSYKWGPIYEQFF.

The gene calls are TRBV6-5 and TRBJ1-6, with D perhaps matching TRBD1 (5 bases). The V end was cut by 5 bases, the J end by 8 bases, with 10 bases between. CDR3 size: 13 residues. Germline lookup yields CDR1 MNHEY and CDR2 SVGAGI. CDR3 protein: CASSPGTYSPLHF. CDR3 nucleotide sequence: TGTGCCAGCAGTCCTGGGACCTATTCACCCCTCCACTTT.

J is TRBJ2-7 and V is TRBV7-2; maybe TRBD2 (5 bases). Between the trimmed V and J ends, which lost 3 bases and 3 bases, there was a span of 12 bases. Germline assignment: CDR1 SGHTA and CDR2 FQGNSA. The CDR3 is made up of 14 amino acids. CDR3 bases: TGTGCCAGCAGCTTCGGGATGACCAACTACGAGCAGTACTTC. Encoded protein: CASSFGMTNYEQYF.

This CDR3 is CASSYGTAYGYTF. The CDR3 nucleotides read TGTGCCAGCAGTTATGGGACAGCCTATGGCTACACCTTC. The chain carries TRBV5-6 and TRBJ1-2; 7 bases match TRBD1. Germline CDR1 SGHDT, CDR2 YYEEEE. This CDR3 is built from 13 residues. Trimming took 5 bases from V and 4 from J; bases not matched to a gene: 5. Supplemented by reference TRBV5-6 and TRBJ1-2, the full variable domain reads DAGVTQSPTHLIKTRGQQVTLRCSPKSGHDTVSWYQQALGQGPQFIFQYYEEEERQRGNFPDRFSGHQFPNYSSELNVNALLLGDSALYLCASSYGTAYGYTFGSGTRLTVV.